The present TCR beta chain was sequenced within a study of cytomegalovirus exposure and HLA in healthy donors. Amplification used 60 Vbeta primers and 13 Jbeta primers. The assay was immunoSEQ multiplex PCR, and TCRdb's table has in-frame clones only and misses some. This table holds approximately 170,000 clones, around 78% found once. V gave up 0 bases and J gave up 2 bases, with 8 bases separating them. CDR1 is LNHNV, CDR2 YYDKDF, per germline (reference sequence). This CDR3 spans 15 amino acids. Whole-study findings and limits: Across all donors, roughly uniform sequencing depth was an assumption of the presence/absence analyses.

In the case of this clone: Its antigen remains unidentified.

The TCR originated in a man in his forties in good health and CMV-seronegative. The V and J genes are TRBV15 and TRBJ1-5, with TRBD1 as a possible D gene (5 bases). Input material: PBMCs. DNA of the CDR3: TGTGCCACCAGCAGAGAGGGGGGAGGCAATCAGCCCCAGCATTTT. Its translation: CATSREGGGNQPQHF.